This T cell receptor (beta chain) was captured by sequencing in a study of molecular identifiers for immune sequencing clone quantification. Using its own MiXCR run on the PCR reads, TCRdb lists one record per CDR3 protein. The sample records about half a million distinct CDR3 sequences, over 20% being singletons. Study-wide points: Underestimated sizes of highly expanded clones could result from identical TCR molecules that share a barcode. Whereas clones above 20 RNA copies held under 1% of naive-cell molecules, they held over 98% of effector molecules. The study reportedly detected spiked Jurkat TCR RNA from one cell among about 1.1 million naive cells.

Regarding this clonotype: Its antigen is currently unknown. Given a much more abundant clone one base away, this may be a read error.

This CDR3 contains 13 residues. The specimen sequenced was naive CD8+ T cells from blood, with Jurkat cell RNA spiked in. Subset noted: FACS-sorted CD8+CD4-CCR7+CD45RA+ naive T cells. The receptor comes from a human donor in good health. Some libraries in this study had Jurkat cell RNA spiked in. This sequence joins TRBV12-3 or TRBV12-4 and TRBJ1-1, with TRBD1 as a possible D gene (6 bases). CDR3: CASSHTGPGGASF. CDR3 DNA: TGTGCCAGCAGTCATACCGGACCCGGGGGCGCTTCCTTT.